Sequencing of this T cell receptor beta chain was carried out in a study of OX40 agonist ivuxolimab in advanced cancers. On the study more broadly: Hepatocellular carcinoma, melanoma, renal cell or head and neck cancer was diagnosed in the dose-escalation patients. Among those enrolled, mean age was about 58 years (range 23 to 79) and about 79% were male. Checkpoint inhibitors had been given previously to 40% of patients. Findings and caveats of the study: There was clonal expansion of CD4+ and CD8+ blood T cells by week 6 at 0.1 to 3.0 mg/kg.

V lost 2 bases and J lost 6; bases outside the gene matches: 10. This CDR3 is 16 amino acids long. Germline CDR1 and CDR2: SGHTA and FQGNSA. Points on this clone: The target antigen is unknown.

Sequenced by immunoSEQ multiplex PCR; TCRdb stores in-frame clones only, minus some. Among 20,000 to 30,000 clones listed, approximately 91% were seen once. This specimen was CD4+ or CD8+ T cells sorted from blood, taken in a trial of the OX40 agonist ivuxolimab. The chain couples TRBV7-2 to TRBJ2-1; 7 bases map to TRBD2. The receptor was derived from an adult with an advanced solid tumor such as melanoma, head and neck, liver or kidney cancer. The DNA of the CDR3 is TGTGCCAGCAGCTTAAGGGGCGGGAGATTCCCCAATGAGCAGTTCTTC. Translated: CASSLRGGRFPNEQFF. The variable domain in full, with the rest retrieved from reference TRBV7-2 and TRBJ2-1, is GAGVSQSPSNKVTEKGKDVELRCDPISGHTALYWYRQSLGQGLEFLIYFQGNSAPDKSGLPSDRFSAERTGGSVSTLTIQRTQQEDSAVYLCASSLRGGRFPNEQFFGPGTRLTVL.